The 30 T cell receptor beta chains reported below all come from one sample, sequenced in a study of spatial heterogeneity in lung cancer. TCRdb itself ran the 5' RACE reads through MiXCR, one entry per CDR3 protein. The table shows 4,000 to 5,500 distinct CDR3 sequences, with around 17% occurring only once. Time point indicated: sample taken at primary tumor resection. The sequenced material consisted of unsorted whole RNA from tumor, nontumor lung or frozen PBMC. The sequenced sample was normal lung tissue next to the tumor, obtained at surgery. All receptors derive from a male donor with early-stage non-small cell lung cancer.

This clonotype counts as medium-sized. The size of this beta chain means little, since it is a stray read in a library made for alpha chains. The gene calls are TRBV19 and TRBJ2-3; TRBD2 is a possible D gene (6 bases). Trimming removed 4 bases from V and 4 bases from J, with 15 bases in between. The CDR3 extends over 15 amino acids. Germline loops: CDR1 LNHDA, CDR2 SQIVND (reference sequence). The CDR3 loop is CASSTRDSRADTQYF. For the CDR3, the DNA is TGTGCCAGTAGTACCCGGGACTCCAGAGCAGATACGCAGTATTTT.

In this sample, this clonotype turned up many times. One end of the junction fails to match germline, which may point to a read error. This beta chain is an off-target read within a library intended for alpha chains, so its frequency means little. The chain recombines TRBV13 with TRBJ2-1; maybe TRBD2 (5 bases). CDR1 and CDR2 from the germline V gene are PRHDT and FYEKMQ (reference sequence). The CDR3 is made up of 12 amino acids. The CDR3 DNA reads TGTGCCAGCAGCTCCCTCCCCGGGGAGCGGTTCTTC. Translation: CASSSLPGERFF.

This clonotype was seen repeatedly, ten times or more. Since it is a stray read in a library aimed at alpha chains, this beta chain has a size that is not meaningful. This chain connects TRBV20-1 to TRBJ2-5; D is unclear. V lost 2 bases, J lost 7 bases, and 8 bases lay in between. The CDR3 runs to 11 residues. CDR1 and CDR2 from the germline V gene are DFQATT and SNEGSKA (reference sequence). Written as DNA, the CDR3 is TGCAGTGCTAGAAGGTCCGGGACCCAGTACTTC. Residues: CSARRSGTQYF.

In this sample, this clonotype turned up many times. Because the library targeted alpha chains, this beta chain is an off-target read whose size means little. The chain recombines TRBV2 with TRBJ2-2; 10 bases align to TRBD2. The CDR3 extends over 20 amino acids. Per the germline V gene, CDR1 is SNHLY and CDR2 is FYNNEI. Trimming took 2 bases from V and 5 from J; bases not matched to a gene: 17. The CDR3 coding sequence is TGTGCCAGCAGTGAACACCGGCTAGCGGGGGCCTACACGGGGACCGGGGAGCTGTTTTTT. This encodes CASSEHRLAGAYTGTGELFF.

This clonotype qualifies as medium-sized (0.01 to 0.1%). The size of this beta chain means little, since it is a stray read in a library made for alpha chains. The rearrangement links TRBV7-2 to TRBJ2-7; 14 bases are a match to TRBD2. Per the germline V gene, CDR1 is SGHTA and CDR2 is FQGNSA. This CDR3 is 17 amino acids long. Trimming at V came to 3 bases and at J to 2 bases, leaving 6 bases not matched to a gene. The CDR3 protein is CASSFGTSGRGTYEQYF. The CDR3 DNA reads TGTGCCAGCAGCTTTGGGACTAGCGGGAGAGGAACCTACGAGCAGTACTTC.

This clonotype was seen only a few times. Within a library made for alpha chains, this beta chain is off target, and its count is uninformative. The chain employs TRBV6-5 and TRBJ1-2, with a possible D match to TRBD1 (5 bases). Germline V gives CDR1 MNHEY, CDR2 SVGAGI. The CDR3 runs to 15 residues. V lost 6 bases and J 5 bases, leaving 19 bases between the germline ends. The CDR3 coding sequence is TGTGCCAGCAGCCTATCCGCGGGGCAGGGATATGGCTACACCTTC. Its protein is CASSLSAGQGYGYTF.

By share of the sample, this clonotype is medium-sized. This beta chain is a stray sequence in a library constructed for alpha chains; its clone size is not meaningful. This chain connects TRBV29-1 to TRBJ2-5; D may match TRBD1 or TRBD2 (5 bases each). V was pared by 4 bases and J by 5 bases, with 11 bases between. This CDR3 has 12 residues. Germline V CDR1 and CDR2: SQVTM, ANQGSEA. The CDR3 reads CSVVGDAETQYF. DNA of the CDR3: TGCAGCGTTGTGGGGGACGCGGAGACCCAGTACTTC.

Note on this clonotype: This beta chain is a stray read from a library made for alpha chains; its abundance is not meaningful. J is TRBJ2-7 and V is TRBV5-1, with D maybe TRBD1 (6 bases). CDR1 is SGHRS and CDR2 is YFSETQ in the germline V gene. The V end was cut by 2 bases, the J end by 10 bases, with 16 bases between. CDR3 length: 13 residues. The CDR3 reads CASSFDGGPVQYF. The CDR3 DNA sequence: TGCGCCAGCAGCTTCGATGGGGGCCCCGTACAGTACTTC.

As concerns this clonotype: The size of this beta chain means little, since it is a stray read in a library made for alpha chains. The V gene is TRBV18, the J gene TRBJ1-5; D gene uncertain. Germline lookup yields CDR1 KGHSH and CDR2 LQKENI. There are 13 residues in the CDR3. V dropped 6 bases and J dropped 5 bases, with 11 bases sitting between them. The CDR3 region is CASSPESYQPQHF. The CDR3 bases are TGTGCCAGCTCTCCAGAATCCTATCAGCCCCAGCATTTT.

As concerns this clonotype: Since it is a stray read in a library aimed at alpha chains, this beta chain has a size that is not meaningful. The chain is built from TRBV25-1 and TRBJ2-5; the D is unclear. In germline, CDR1 is MGHDK, CDR2 SYGVNS. The V gene lost 1 base and the J gene lost 0 bases, with 6 bases spanning the gap. This CDR3 contains 14 residues. Written as DNA, the CDR3 is TGTGCCAGCAGTGAATCTGTCAACCAAGAGACCCAGTACTTC. Encoded protein: CASSESVNQETQYF.

This clonotype was recorded many times. In a library made to pick up alpha chains, this beta chain is a stray read with a size that means little. The J gene is TRBJ1-5, the V gene TRBV6-2 or TRBV6-3; a weak D match, TRBD1 (5 bases). Germline CDR1 and CDR2: MNHEY and SVGEGT. The length of the CDR3 is 16 residues. V lost 0 bases and J lost 11, with 20 bases in between. This chain's CDR3 is CASSYSIPGGGGSQHF. The CDR3 DNA follows: TGTGCCAGCAGTTACTCGATTCCCGGTGGGGGAGGGTCCCAGCATTTT.

This clonotype was seen many times. This beta chain is an unintended read in a library built for alpha chains; its size means little. The chain couples TRBV29-1 to TRBJ2-7; TRBD2 aligns across 7 bases. V was clipped by 4 bases and J by 7 bases; unmatched bases: 7. CDR1 is SQVTM, CDR2 ANQGSEA, per germline. This CDR3 is 12 amino acids long. The CDR3 here is CSVAGGGGEQYF. The CDR3 DNA sequence: TGCAGCGTTGCGGGCGGGGGTGGTGAGCAGTACTTC.

This clonotype is classed as medium-sized. Within a library made for alpha chains, this beta chain is off target, and its count is uninformative. The V call is TRBV10-3, the J call TRBJ1-5; D not certain. Trimming removed 0 bases at V and 6 bases at J, with 9 bases between. CDR3 size: 14 residues. From germline, CDR1 is ENHRY and CDR2 SYGVKD. The chain's CDR3 is CAISESLNPQPQHF. For the CDR3, the DNA is TGTGCCATCAGTGAGTCATTGAATCCTCAGCCCCAGCATTTT.

Details on this clonotype: This beta chain came through as a stray read in a library set up for alpha chains, and its size says little. The chain is built from TRBV10-3 and TRBJ2-3; no clear D. There are 14 residues in the CDR3. Trimming removed 2 bases from V and 4 bases from J, with 10 bases in between. From germline, CDR1 is ENHRY and CDR2 SYGVKD. CDR3 coding DNA: TGTGCCATCAGTGAGGACCTGACTGCAGATACGCAGTATTTT. This sequence encodes CAISEDLTADTQYF.

This clonotype was picked up many times. The size of this beta chain means little, since it is a stray read in a library made for alpha chains. The chain joins TRBV11-2 to TRBJ2-5; D possibly uses TRBD1 or TRBD2 (5 bases each). CDR3 length: 15 amino acids. Germline V gene data show CDR1 as SGHAT and CDR2 as FQNNGV. V was shortened by 4 bases and J by 5 bases, with 17 bases between the two germline ends. In DNA, the CDR3 is TGTGCCAGCAGCTCTGGGACGGGACCTTTGGAGACCCAGTACTTC. As protein: CASSSGTGPLETQYF.

Judged by abundance, this clonotype is medium-sized (0.01 to 0.1%). This beta chain was picked up by a library intended for alpha chains and is off target, so its count carries little meaning. This chain uses TRBV29-1 with TRBJ1-1; D is undetermined. From germline, CDR1 is SQVTM and CDR2 ANQGSEA. The CDR3 has 14 residues. Trimming left V 7 bases short and J 1 base short, with 16 bases between. The CDR3: CSGSEGVGNTEAFF. The CDR3 DNA sequence: TGCAGCGGCAGTGAGGGAGTCGGGAACACTGAAGCTTTCTTT. The entire variable domain, with the rest obtained from reference TRBV29-1 and TRBJ1-1, is as follows: SAVISQKPSRDICQRGTSLTIQCQVDSQVTMMFWYRQQPGQSLTLIATANQGSEATYESGFVIDKFPISRPNLTFSTLTVSNMSPEDSSIYLCSGSEGVGNTEAFFGQGTRLTVV.

Relative to its sample, this clonotype is medium-sized. This beta chain was picked up by a library intended for alpha chains and is off target, so its count carries little meaning. CDR3 bases: TGTGCCACCAGTCCAGCTAGCACAGATACGCAGTATTTT. Protein sequence: CATSPASTDTQYF. The rearrangement links TRBV24-1 to TRBJ2-3; D is unresolved. The germline V gene encodes CDR1 KGHDR and CDR2 SFDVKD. This CDR3 contains 13 residues. V gave up 6 bases and J gave up 0 bases, with 6 bases separating them.

Sample share makes this clonotype medium-sized. This beta chain is an unintended read in a library built for alpha chains; its size means little. The chain uses TRBV20-1 and TRBJ2-1; perhaps TRBD2 as D (6 bases). The germline V and J ends were trimmed by 5 bases and 4 bases, with 9 bases remaining between them. This CDR3 spans 12 amino acids. CDR1 DFQATT and CDR2 SNEGSKA come from the germline V gene (reference sequence). CDR3 sequence (DNA): TGCAGTGCTCCGACTAGGTACAATGAGCAGTTCTTC. Encoded protein: CSAPTRYNEQFF.

Turning to this clonotype: With the library built for alpha chains, this beta chain is off target and its frequency is not meaningful. The J gene is TRBJ2-3, the V gene TRBV29-1, with 9 nucleotides matching TRBD2. This CDR3 is 14 amino acids long. Germline loops: CDR1 SQVTM, CDR2 ANQGSEA. J gave up 2 bases and V 6 bases, and 6 bases lay outside the gene matches. The CDR3 DNA sequence: TGCAGCGTCCCGCTAGCGGGGCCCACAGATACGCAGTATTTT. Residues: CSVPLAGPTDTQYF.

This clonotype is termed medium-sized (0.01 to 0.1%). This beta chain is a stray read from a library made for alpha chains; its abundance is not meaningful. The V gene is TRBV11-3, the J gene TRBJ2-3; D gene unclear. CDR1 is SGHNT, CDR2 YENEEA, per germline. V was trimmed by 0 bases and J by 4 bases, leaving 5 bases between them. The CDR3 loop spans 13 amino acids. CDR3 coding DNA: TGTGCCAGCAGCTTAGATCGGGCAGATACGCAGTATTTT. Its translation is CASSLDRADTQYF.

In its sample, this clonotype ranks as medium-sized. This beta chain is a stray read from a library made for alpha chains; its abundance is not meaningful. The gene calls are TRBV20-1 and TRBJ2-7, with TRBD1 matching over 8 bases. The ends lost 6 bases at V and 8 bases at J; junction bases unmatched: 15. The CDR3 is made up of 14 amino acids. Germline CDR1 and CDR2: DFQATT and SNEGSKA (reference sequence). This CDR3 reads CSAPPGQALKQQYF. Written as DNA, the CDR3 is TGCAGTGCACCACCGGGACAGGCCCTGAAGCAGCAGTACTTC.

Within the sample, this clonotype is medium-sized. For a library built for alpha chains, this beta chain is a stray read; little rests on its size. The rearrangement joins TRBV7-2 to TRBJ1-4; TRBD1 is a possible D gene (5 bases). There are 14 residues in the CDR3. From germline, CDR1 is SGHTA and CDR2 FQGNSA. Trimming left V 5 bases short and J 4 bases short, with 11 bases between. CDR3 sequence reads: CASSPGEGNEKLFF. The CDR3 coding sequence is TGTGCCAGCAGCCCGGGGGAGGGTAATGAAAAACTGTTTTTT.

By share, this clonotype ranks as medium-sized. This beta chain is an unintended read in a library built for alpha chains; its size means little. The genes are TRBV23-1 and TRBJ2-5; D is undetermined. TRBV23-1 is labeled an ORF, and its function is uncertain. The CDR3 sequence is 13 residues long. Trimming removed 6 bases from V and 2 bases from J, with 10 bases in between. The CDR3 loop reads CASRVVLQETQYF. DNA for the CDR3: TGCGCCAGCAGGGTGGTCTTACAAGAGACCCAGTACTTC.

In this sample, this clonotype is medium-sized. A library prepared for alpha chains yielded this beta chain as an off-target read; its size is of little meaning. The chain couples TRBV20-1 to TRBJ2-7; TRBD2 matches 8 bases. Germline V gives CDR1 DFQATT, CDR2 SNEGSKA (reference sequence). V lost 0 bases and J lost 0; bases outside the gene matches: 16. The CDR3 totals 19 residues. Written as DNA, the CDR3 is TGCAGTGCTAGAGATCCCTCGGGCAGCGGGAGCTTACTCTCCTACGAGCAGTACTTC. Its translation is CSARDPSGSGSLLSYEQYF.

This clonotype occurred many times. Because this beta chain is a stray read in a library intended to capture alpha chains, its abundance should not be given much weight. The rearrangement links TRBV5-1 to TRBJ1-4; D might be TRBD1 (6 bases). Germline V gives CDR1 SGHRS, CDR2 YFSETQ. The CDR3 has 13 amino acids. V was cut by 6 bases and J by 5 bases, with 11 bases left in between. CDR3 DNA: TGCGCCAGCAAGGGAGGGGGAAATGAAAAACTGTTTTTT. Translation: CASKGGGNEKLFF. The entire variable domain, with the rest obtained from reference TRBV5-1 and TRBJ1-4, is as follows: KAGVTQTPRYLIKTRGQQVTLSCSPISGHRSVSWYQQTPGQGLQFLFEYFSETQRNKGNFPGRFSGRQFSNSRSEMNVSTLELGDSALYLCASKGGGNEKLFFGSGTQLSVL.

In its sample, this clonotype is medium-sized. The library was designed around alpha chains, so this beta chain is a stray read whose abundance carries little weight. The chain recombines TRBV7-9 with TRBJ1-2; 8 positions match TRBD1. There are 14 residues in the CDR3. Germline CDR1 reads SEHNR; CDR2 reads FQNEAQ (reference sequence). V gave up 6 bases and J gave up 6 bases; unmatched junction bases: 9. The DNA for the CDR3 is TGTGCCAGCAGTAGAGACAGGGGACAGGATGGCTACACCTTC. Protein product: CASSRDRGQDGYTF.

This clonotype appeared many times. This beta chain is an off-target read within a library intended for alpha chains, so its frequency means little. The chain employs TRBV5-4 and TRBJ2-5; D call uncertain. Germline V gives CDR1 SGHNT, CDR2 YYREEE (reference sequence). V was clipped by 0 bases and J by 5 bases, with 8 bases between them. The CDR3 is 13 amino acids. DNA of the CDR3: TGTGCCAGCAGCTTGGGCAGTAGGGAGACCCAGTACTTC. This codes for CASSLGSRETQYF.

By proportion, this clonotype is medium-sized. As an off-target read in a library built for alpha chains, this beta chain has a frequency of little significance. V and J are TRBV5-1 and TRBJ1-5; perhaps TRBD1 as D (6 bases). V lost 2 bases and J lost 2, with 11 bases in between. Germline V gives CDR1 SGHRS, CDR2 YFSETQ. This CDR3 spans 15 amino acids. CDR3 loop: CASSFSGAGNQPQHF. CDR3 DNA: TGCGCCAGCAGCTTTTCGGGGGCCGGCAATCAGCCCCAGCATTTT.

Comments on this clonotype: Because the library targeted alpha chains, this beta chain is an off-target read whose size means little. The chain uses TRBV3-1 and TRBJ1-1, with 7 bases fitting TRBD1. The V segment lost 3 bases and the J segment 3 bases; nucleotides outside the gene matches: 1. Germline CDR1 and CDR2: LGHDT and YNNKEL (reference sequence). This CDR3 is 13 amino acids long. The CDR3 sequence: CASSQTGYTEAFF. The CDR3 DNA sequence: TGTGCCAGCAGCCAGACAGGGTACACTGAAGCTTTCTTT. The full variable domain, completed using reference TRBV3-1 and TRBJ1-1, is DTAVSQTPKYLVTQMGNDKSIKCEQNLGHDTMYWYKQDSKKFLKIMFSYNNKELIINETVPNRFSPKSPDKAHLNLHINSLELGDSAVYFCASSQTGYTEAFFGQGTRLTVV.

Comments on this clonotype: Since it is a stray read in a library aimed at alpha chains, this beta chain has a size that is not meaningful. The chain recombines TRBV5-6 with TRBJ1-2, with TRBD1 as a possible D gene (5 bases). Trimming cost V 0 bases and J 8 bases, with 11 bases left between them. In germline, CDR1 is SGHDT, CDR2 YYEEEE. The CDR3 is made up of 13 amino acids. The CDR3 loop reads CASSLVGDEGYTF. CDR3 coding DNA: TGTGCCAGCAGCTTGGTAGGGGATGAGGGCTACACCTTC.